A single sample gave rise to the 13 T cell receptor beta chains below, sequenced in a study of T cells in Graves' hyperthyroidism and ophthalmopathy. Amplified TCR beta CDR3 regions came from RNA transcripts. With the HTBI primer set, the TCR CDR3 went through a first round of RT-PCR. TCRdb used MiXCR to reprocess the multiplex PCR reads, holding one entry per CDR3 protein. This table holds 750,000 to 950,000 distinct CDR3 sequences, about two fifths found once. The source material was blood. Receptors originate from a man younger than 35 with Graves' hyperthyroidism.

The V call is TRBV2, the J call TRBJ2-5; 13 positions agree with TRBD2. The germline CDR1 and CDR2 sequences are SNHLY and FYNNEI. The V segment lost 6 bases and the J segment 4 bases; nucleotides outside the gene matches: 14. This CDR3 has 18 residues. This chain's CDR3 is CASSGGTSGARPVETQYF. In nucleotides, the CDR3 is TGTGCCAGCAGCGGGGGGACTAGCGGGGCGCGCCCTGTAGAGACCCAGTACTTC.

The chain uses TRBV20-1 and TRBJ1-5; D perhaps matches TRBD1 (5 bases). Trimming removed 1 base from V and 0 bases from J, with 16 bases in between. This CDR3 has 17 amino acids. CDR1 and CDR2 from the germline V gene are DFQATT and SNEGSKA (reference sequence). CDR3 sequence: CSARGGDRAHSNQPQHF. In DNA, the CDR3 is TGCAGTGCTAGAGGTGGAGACAGAGCCCATAGCAATCAGCCCCAGCATTTT.

J is TRBJ1-4 and V is TRBV20-1; D is perhaps TRBD1 (5 bases). Trimming left V 0 bases short and J 2 bases short, with 10 bases between. CDR1 is DFQATT, CDR2 SNEGSKA, per germline (reference sequence). The CDR3 runs to 15 residues. CDR3 in amino acids: CSARDREGTNEKLFF. Written as DNA, the CDR3 is TGCAGTGCTAGAGACAGGGAAGGGACTAATGAAAAACTGTTTTTT.

The genes are TRBV7-2 and TRBJ1-4; D possibly corresponds to TRBD1 (5 bases). The CDR3 consists of 15 residues. The germline gives CDR1 SGHTA, CDR2 FQGNSA. Deletions cut 0 bases from V and 7 bases from J, with 12 bases between. CDR3 in DNA: TGTGCCAGCAGCTTAGCAGGGAGGGGAGGTGAAAAACTGTTTTTT. Translating gives CASSLAGRGGEKLFF.

Ten or more counts support this clonotype. This sequence joins TRBV6-6 and TRBJ1-5, with D uncertain. The V end lost 0 bases, the J end lost 3 bases, and 6 bases lay between the germline ends. The CDR3 consists of 14 residues. CDR1 MNHNY and CDR2 SVGAGI come from the germline V gene (reference sequence). CDR3 protein: CASSYSNPNQPQHF. The CDR3 region has the DNA TGTGCCAGCAGTTACTCGAATCCCAATCAGCCCCAGCATTTT.

This clonotype came up a few times. V and J are TRBV10-3 and TRBJ2-5, with D unclear. This CDR3 is 11 amino acids long. V was cut by 3 bases and J by 7 bases, with 6 bases left in between. CDR1 is ENHRY and CDR2 is SYGVKD in the germline V gene. CDR3 sequence: CAISDRGTQYF. Here the CDR3 DNA reads TGTGCCATCAGTGATCGAGGGACCCAGTACTTC.

J is TRBJ1-1 and V is TRBV12-3 or TRBV12-4; maybe TRBD1 (5 bases). With 4 bases removed from V and 0 bases from J, the gap between germline ends came to 9 bases. The CDR3 is made up of 14 amino acids. CDR3 protein: CASSYYRMNTEAFF. DNA of the CDR3: TGTGCCAGCAGTTATTACAGGATGAACACTGAAGCTTTCTTT.

J is TRBJ2-6 and V is TRBV5-4; 9 bases are a match to TRBD1. Germline V lookup: CDR1 SGHNT, CDR2 YYREEE (reference sequence). V was pared by 0 bases and J by 2 bases, with 6 bases of the junction left unmatched. This CDR3 has 18 amino acids. The CDR3 loop reads CASSLGTGVRTGANVLTF. CDR3 sequence (DNA): TGTGCCAGCAGCTTGGGGACAGGGGTAAGGACTGGGGCCAACGTCCTGACTTTC.

Regarding this clonotype: Germline and junction disagree at one end, which may indicate a read error. The chain carries TRBV7-9 and TRBJ2-5, with TRBD2 matching over 13 bases. The CDR3 has 16 residues. The germline CDR1 and CDR2 sequences are SEHNR and FQNEAQ (reference sequence). The CDR3 nucleotides read TGCGCCAGCAGCCACGGACTAGCGGGGGTACAAGAGACCCAGTACTTC. It encodes CASSHGLAGVQETQYF.

This clonotype occurred a few times. J is TRBJ1-5 and V is TRBV7-2; maybe TRBD1 (5 bases). The CDR3 consists of 14 residues. Germline lookup yields CDR1 SGHTA and CDR2 FQGNSA. V dropped 1 base and J dropped 8 bases, with 12 bases sitting between them. The CDR3 DNA sequence: TGTGCCAGCAGCTTAGAAGGGGCCGTGAAGCCCCAGCATTTT. As protein: CASSLEGAVKPQHF.

In its sample, this clonotype was seen once. V and J are TRBV11-2 and TRBJ1-5; 8 bases agree with TRBD1. With V trimmed by 0 bases and J by 6 bases, 13 bases remained unmatched. The CDR3 consists of 18 residues. Germline lookup yields CDR1 SGHAT and CDR2 FQNNGV. The CDR3 coding sequence is TGTGCCAGCAGCTTAGAGGTCTCCGGGACAGGAGCACGTCAGCCCCAGCATTTT. This sequence encodes CASSLEVSGTGARQPQHF.

On this clonotype: One junction end does not reproduce the germline sequence, and a read error may be involved. This rearrangement joins TRBV5-1 to TRBJ1-2; D is ambiguous. Germline-derived CDR1 and CDR2 are SGHRS and YFSETQ. The CDR3 length is 14 residues. CDR3 loop: CASYLDTSNYGCTF. In nucleotides, the CDR3 is TGCGCCAGCTACCTTGACACATCTAACTATGGCTGCACCTTC.

This clonotype was seen ten or more times. The genes are TRBV29-1 and TRBJ2-7, with 10 bases lining up with TRBD1. The CDR3 is 14 amino acids. The ends lost 7 bases at V and 2 bases at J; junction bases unmatched: 8. Germline assignment: CDR1 SQVTM and CDR2 ANQGSEA. The CDR3 sequence is CSAGDRGSPYEQYF. The DNA of the CDR3 is TGCAGCGCTGGGGACAGGGGATCGCCCTACGAGCAGTACTTC.